This TCR beta chain comes out of a study of blood T cell repertoires in COVID-19. The CDR3 runs 13 residues. The V gene end was trimmed by 6 bases and the J gene end by 6 bases; junction bases not matched to a gene: 8. Germline CDR1 is MRHNA and CDR2 is SNTAGT. Sequenced by immunoSEQ multiplex PCR; TCRdb stores in-frame clones only, minus some. The sample has approximately 260,000 clones; approximately 90% are singletons. Input material: peripheral blood. The sequence was collected from a middle-aged woman with acute or convalescent COVID-19. The chain carries TRBV6-4 and TRBJ2-7, with 7 bases identical to TRBD1. CDR3 sequence (DNA): TGTGCCAGCAGGAGAGGGACAGTTAGCGAGCAGTACGTC. Translated: CASRRGTVSEQYV.